Each of the 22 T cell receptor beta chains below was sequenced from the same sample in a study of cytomegalovirus exposure and HLA in healthy donors. Researchers ran the PCR with 60 Vbeta and 13 Jbeta primers. The table came from immunoSEQ multiplex PCR; TCRdb's copy has only in-frame clones and leaves some out. The table lists roughly 180,000 clones, 80% to 90% of them singletons. Specimen: PBMCs. Source of these receptors: a woman aged 18-30 years in good health and CMV-seronegative.

This chain joins TRBV23-1 and TRBJ2-4; possible D gene TRBD2, 5 bases. TRBV23-1 is an open reading frame whose function is uncertain. V dropped 2 bases and J dropped 1 base, with 21 bases sitting between them. The CDR3 extends over 19 amino acids. This CDR3 reads CASSQRGPVASPAKNIQYF. DNA of the CDR3: TGCGCCAGCAGTCAAAGAGGGCCAGTGGCTAGCCCGGCCAAAAACATTCAGTACTTC.

The chain carries TRBV25-1 and TRBJ2-3; 7 bases line up with TRBD1. Germline values: CDR1 MGHDK, CDR2 SYGVNS. V trimming: 3 bases; J trimming: 1 base; junction bases outside the gene matches: 7. This CDR3 has 16 amino acids. CDR3 nucleotides: TGTGCCAGCAGTGACCCCCCAGGGGGAGGCACAGATACGCAGTATTTT. Translated: CASSDPPGGGTDTQYF.

This rearrangement joins TRBV6-5 to TRBJ2-7; 8 bases agree with TRBD2. This CDR3 has 15 amino acids. V lost 2 bases, J lost 5 bases, and 8 bases stayed unmatched. CDR1 is MNHEY and CDR2 is SVGAGI in the germline V gene. CDR3 loop: CASSYGTRGRDEQYF. The CDR3 region has the DNA TGTGCCAGCAGTTACGGGACTAGGGGGAGGGACGAGCAGTACTTC.

The DNA of the CDR3 is TGTGCCAGCAGTATCAGTGGCACCGGGGAGCTGTTTTTT. Its translation: CASSISGTGELFF. The J gene is TRBJ2-2, the V gene TRBV27; D ambiguous. The CDR3 has 13 amino acids. V lost 5 bases to trimming and J lost 4 bases, with 8 bases between them. The V gene's germline CDR1 is MNHEY and CDR2 SMNVEV (reference sequence).

This chain links TRBV10-3 with TRBJ1-1; possibly TRBD1 for D (5 bases). Germline lookup yields CDR1 ENHRY and CDR2 SYGVKD. CDR3 length equals 17 residues. The V end lost 0 bases, the J end lost 10 bases, and 24 bases lay between the germline ends. The CDR3 DNA sequence: TGTGCCATCAGTGAGTCGGCGAACCCGGTACCAGGGCGGTTAGCTTTCTTT. It encodes CAISESANPVPGRLAFF.

About this clone itself: One junction end disagrees with the germline gene, perhaps due to a read error. The identical CDR3 is also encoded by other nucleotide sequences in the sample. This chain uses TRBV7-9 with TRBJ2-7; D is perhaps TRBD2 (5 bases). CDR3 length: 12 residues. CDR1 is SEHNR, CDR2 FQNEAQ, per germline (reference sequence). CDR3 amino acids: CSSSLGGYEQYF. Written as DNA, the CDR3 is TGTTCCAGCAGCCTTGGAGGCTACGAGCAGTACTTC.

V usage is TRBV9 and J usage is TRBJ1-1; 7 nucleotides line up with TRBD1. Germline CDR1 SGDLS, CDR2 YYNGEE. The CDR3 runs 14 residues. V trimming: 6 bases; J trimming: 1 base; junction bases outside the gene matches: 6. This chain's CDR3 is CASTMTGKNTEAFF. CDR3 sequence (DNA): TGTGCCAGCACCATGACAGGGAAGAACACTGAAGCTTTCTTT.

V gene TRBV4-2 combines with J gene TRBJ2-5; 10 bases agree with TRBD2. The V and J ends lost 1 base and 4 bases, in that order; junction bases with no gene match: 6. Germline V lookup: CDR1 LGHNA, CDR2 YNFKEQ. The CDR3 covers 16 residues. CDR3 loop: CASSQAAAGGAETQYF. CDR3 nucleotide sequence: TGTGCCAGCAGCCAAGCGGCAGCGGGAGGGGCAGAGACCCAGTACTTC.

The J gene is TRBJ2-7, the V gene TRBV29-1, with D tentatively TRBD1 (6 bases). The CDR3 extends over 14 amino acids. The germline CDR1 and CDR2 sequences are SQVTM and ANQGSEA. V was cut by 7 bases and J by 6 bases, with 22 bases left in between. This chain's CDR3 is CSAGPQTGIAEQYF. The CDR3, as DNA: TGCAGCGCAGGACCTCAAACAGGGATCGCCGAGCAGTACTTC.

This clone was counted only a few times. V is TRBV2 and J is TRBJ2-3; 14 positions agree with TRBD2. Germline trimming cut 5 bases from V and 4 bases from J; bases unmatched to any gene: 11. The germline gives CDR1 SNHLY, CDR2 FYNNEI. The CDR3 contains 18 residues. In nucleotides, the CDR3 is TGTGCCAGCAGTCCCCGGACTAGCGGGAGGAATGGGGCAGATACGCAGTATTTT. It codes for CASSPRTSGRNGADTQYF.

This clone was seen a handful of times. The same CDR3 arises from other DNA sequences in this sample as well. The V call is TRBV18, the J call TRBJ2-5; D might be TRBD1 (6 bases). Germline V gene sequence: CDR1 KGHSH, CDR2 LQKENI. Trimming left V 3 bases short and J 2 bases short, with 7 bases between. CDR3 length equals 13 residues. The DNA for the CDR3 is TGTGCCAGCTCACCGGGACAACAAGAGACCCAGTACTTC. It specifies CASSPGQQETQYF. Using reference TRBV18 and TRBJ2-5 for the parts outside the CDR3, the full variable domain is NAGVMQNPRHLVRRRGQEARLRCSPMKGHSHVYWYRQLPEEGLKFMVYLQKENIIDESGMPKERFSAEFPKEGPSILRIQQVVRGDSAAYFCASSPGQQETQYFGPGTRLLVL.

This sequence joins TRBV11-1 and TRBJ2-3; D is perhaps TRBD2 (5 bases). V lost 7 bases to trimming and J lost 3 bases, with 14 bases between them. Germline V gene lookup returns CDR1 SGHAT and CDR2 FQDESV (reference sequence). The CDR3 has 14 amino acids. The CDR3, as DNA: TGTGCCAGCACCCTCACTCGGGGAACAGATACGCAGTATTTT. This gives the protein CASTLTRGTDTQYF.

V usage is TRBV9 and J usage is TRBJ1-1, with D possibly being TRBD1 (6 bases). Germline V CDR1 and CDR2: SGDLS, YYNGEE. The CDR3 consists of 13 residues. V lost 5 bases, J lost 3 bases, and 11 bases lay in between. Written as DNA, the CDR3 is TGTGCCAGCAGTGACACAGGGTACACTGAAGCTTTCTTT. It encodes CASSDTGYTEAFF.

This chain joins TRBV6-4 and TRBJ1-1, with D uncertain. Germline V gene data show CDR1 as MRHNA and CDR2 as SNTAGT. The CDR3 is 14 amino acids. Trimming removed 6 bases from V and 3 bases from J, with 14 bases in between. The CDR3 DNA follows: TGTGCCAGCAGCAGTGAGTACGGAGACACTGAAGCTTTCTTT. This encodes CASSSEYGDTEAFF.

The gene calls are TRBV5-1 and TRBJ2-3; the match to TRBD1 covers 7 bases. The CDR3 spans 16 residues. The germline gives CDR1 SGHRS, CDR2 YFSETQ. The J segment lost 2 bases and the V segment lost 5 bases, leaving 11 bases of the junction unmatched. CDR3 nucleotides: TGCGCCAGCAGGACTGCGGTGAGGGGGCCCACAGATACGCAGTATTTT. As protein: CASRTAVRGPTDTQYF.

The gene calls are TRBV2 and TRBJ1-2; a weak D match, TRBD1 (5 bases). Germline V gene data show CDR1 as SNHLY and CDR2 as FYNNEI. The CDR3 extends over 12 amino acids. V lost 6 bases and J 4 bases, leaving 9 bases between the germline ends. CDR3 in amino acids: CASRVGRYGYTF. In nucleotides, the CDR3 is TGTGCCAGCAGAGTGGGGCGCTATGGCTACACCTTC. The full variable domain, rest sourced from reference TRBV2 and TRBJ1-2, is EPEVTQTPSHQVTQMGQEVILRCVPISNHLYFYWYRQILGQKVEFLVSFYNNEISEKSEIFDDQFSVERPDGSNFTLKIRSTKLEDSAMYFCASRVGRYGYTFGSGTRLTVV.

This chain connects TRBV27 to TRBJ2-5, with a possible D match to TRBD2 (6 bases). Trimming took off 8 bases at V and 2 bases at J, with 15 bases between the two ends. The CDR3 length is 14 residues. Looked up from germline, CDR1 is MNHEY and CDR2 is SMNVEV (reference sequence). DNA of the CDR3: TGTGCCAGCTCCATTGGAGGGACGCAAGAGACCCAGTACTTC. Amino acids: CASSIGGTQETQYF.

The chain has TRBV9 and TRBJ2-5; 9 nucleotides match TRBD1. From germline, CDR1 is SGDLS and CDR2 YYNGEE. The ends lost 4 bases at V and 3 bases at J; junction bases unmatched: 7. The CDR3 is 15 residues long. This chain's CDR3 is CASSKRQGDEETQYF. CDR3 sequence (DNA): TGTGCCAGCAGCAAACGACAGGGGGACGAAGAGACCCAGTACTTC. The full variable domain, completed using reference TRBV9 and TRBJ2-5, is DSGVTQTPKHLITATGQRVTLRCSPRSGDLSVYWYQQSLDQGLQFLIQYYNGEERAKGNILERFSAQQFPDLHSELNLSSLELGDSALYFCASSKRQGDEETQYFGPGTRLLVL.

This chain links TRBV20-1 with TRBJ1-2; tentative D call: TRBD1 (6 bases). In germline, CDR1 is DFQATT, CDR2 SNEGSKA (reference sequence). Trimming took off 5 bases at V and 13 bases at J, with 8 bases between the two ends. The CDR3 is 8 residues long. This CDR3 is CSAQGLTF. The CDR3, as DNA: TGCAGTGCTCAGGGGCTCACCTTC.

The chain uses TRBV14 and TRBJ2-7, with TRBD1 matching 8 bases. V shed 2 bases, J shed 6 bases, and the junction held 6 bases outside the gene matches. The CDR3 contains 14 residues. The germline V gene encodes CDR1 SGHDN and CDR2 FVKESK. CDR3 DNA: TGTGCCAGCAGCCAATCTCGGACAGGGACCGAGCAGTACTTC. This encodes CASSQSRTGTEQYF.

This clone was picked up one time. The gene calls are TRBV2 and TRBJ1-6, with TRBD1 matching 10 bases. With 6 bases clipped from V and 7 bases from J, the junction kept 6 bases outside the gene matches. The germline V gene encodes CDR1 SNHLY and CDR2 FYNNEI. The CDR3 length is 15 residues. The CDR3 DNA is TGTGCCAGCAGGGGGGACAGGGGTGAGAATTCACCCCTCCACTTT. It specifies CASRGDRGENSPLHF.

In regard to this clone: The CDR3 end shows no conserved phenylalanine or tryptophan, and so a read error is likely. The chain links TRBV2 to TRBJ2-7; 7 nucleotides match TRBD1. The germline V gene encodes CDR1 SNHLY and CDR2 FYNNEI. V lost 8 bases and J lost 5; bases outside the gene matches: 9. CDR3 length: 13 residues. CDR3 residues: CASAKGQLDEQYL. CDR3 DNA: TGTGCCAGCGCAAAGGGACAGCTAGACGAGCAGTACCTC.